These T cell receptor beta chains were read from a single sample in a study of blood T cells in healthy people across ages. MiXCR, run by TCRdb on the 5' RACE reads, gives a single entry per CDR3 protein. The table includes some 760,000 distinct CDR3 sequences, 20% to 30% detected once. These data also formed part of another study, on T cells of mothers and their children.

Sequencing input: blood. The receptors originated from a boy aged 5-17 years in good health. CDR3s include the opening cysteine and the closing phenylalanine or tryptophan. Each record gives: D gene, CDR3 length, V gene, J gene, clone size, CDR3 DNA, CDR3 protein. D genes are given only for firm matches. Part of the rows lack a size; the others show once, few, many or a class for expanded clones.

D: .
length: 13
V: TRBV12-3/TRBV12-4
J: TRBJ2-1
size: few
DNA: TGTGCCAGCAGCTCCGGGACCAGAAGTGAGCAGTTCTTC
CDR3: CASSSGTRSEQFF

D: .
length: 14
V: TRBV19
J: TRBJ1-4
size: .
DNA: TGTGCCAGTAGTTTACAGGGCTTGAATGAAAAACTGTTTTTT
CDR3: CASSLQGLNEKLFF

D: .
length: 12
V: TRBV7-9
J: TRBJ1-1
size: few
DNA: TGTGCCAGCAGCCCGGGCGGAGTTGAAGCTTTCTTT
CDR3: CASSPGGVEAFF

D: TRBD2
length: 14
V: TRBV7-2
J: TRBJ2-5
size: many
DNA: TGTGCCAGCAGCCTGAGCGGGGGAAGAGAGACCCAGTACTTC
CDR3: CASSLSGGRETQYF

D: .
length: 14
V: TRBV3-1
J: TRBJ2-7
size: few
DNA: TGTGCCAGCAGCCAAGATCGACAGCTCCGTGGGCAGTACTTC
CDR3: CASSQDRQLRGQYF

D: .
length: 15
V: TRBV24-1
J: TRBJ2-1
size: .
DNA: TGTGCCACCAGTGATTTTCGCAGCTCCAACAATGAGCAGTTCTTC
CDR3: CATSDFRSSNNEQFF

D: TRBD2
length: 15
V: TRBV6-2/TRBV6-3
J: TRBJ2-1
size: few
DNA: TGTGCCAGCAGTCTTGGACTAGCGGCCAACAATGAGCAGTTCTTC
CDR3: CASSLGLAANNEQFF

D: .
length: 15
V: TRBV5-5
J: TRBJ2-4
size: .
DNA: TGTGCCAGCAGCTTGCCAGGAAAAATTAAAAACATTCAGTACTTC
CDR3: CASSLPGKIKNIQYF

D: TRBD2
length: 21
V: TRBV28
J: TRBJ2-1
size: few
DNA: TGTGCCAGCAGTTACCAGCCCATAGCGGGAGGGCCCCCCGGTACCTACAATGAGCAGTTCTTC
CDR3: CASSYQPIAGGPPGTYNEQFF

D: TRBD2
length: 15
V: TRBV20-1
J: TRBJ2-1
size: .
DNA: TGCAGTGCTAGAGCGCCCGCGGGAGGGAGGAATGAGCAGTTCTTC
CDR3: CSARAPAGGRNEQFF

D: .
length: 14
V: TRBV9
J: TRBJ2-7
size: few
DNA: TGTGCCAGCAGCGTAGGGGGGGGCTCCGGTGAGCAGTACTTC
CDR3: CASSVGGGSGEQYF

D: .
length: 14
V: TRBV9
J: TRBJ2-2
size: .
DNA: TGTGCCAGCAGCGTAGATACTTACACCGGGGAGCTGTTTTTT
CDR3: CASSVDTYTGELFF